This TCR beta chain appears in the sequencing data of a study of cytomegalovirus exposure and HLA in healthy donors. Findings and caveats of the study: As was reported, the HLA-A and HLA-B alleles of most subjects were accurately predicted from TCR beta sequences. Among the CMV-associated chains, three were confirmed in vitro as specific for CMV antigens. Cytomegalovirus association was assigned to about 150 TCR beta chains.

V was cut by 0 bases and J by 7 bases, with 11 bases left in between. Germline CDR1 and CDR2: SGHRS and YFSETQ. The CDR3 extends over 14 amino acids. The PCR used 60 Vbeta and 13 Jbeta primers. The data were produced by immunoSEQ multiplex PCR, yet TCRdb's version contains in-frame clones alone and is incomplete. The sample consists of under 200,000 clones, around four fifths of them appearing once. As for this clone: What it binds is not known.

These donors counted as nominally healthy when sampled, but unrecorded immune exposures were likely. The chain couples TRBV5-1 to TRBJ2-1; D possibly corresponds to TRBD1 (6 bases). The specimen sequenced was PBMCs. The TCR originated in a woman aged 30 to 39 in good health and CMV-seronegative. In DNA, the CDR3 is TGCGCCAGCAGCTTGGTGGGGGCCGGAAATGAGCAGTTCTTC. The encoded protein is CASSLVGAGNEQFF. Full variable domain (outside the CDR3, taken from reference TRBV5-1 and TRBJ2-1): KAGVTQTPRYLIKTRGQQVTLSCSPISGHRSVSWYQQTPGQGLQFLFEYFSETQRNKGNFPGRFSGRQFSNSRSEMNVSTLELGDSALYLCASSLVGAGNEQFFGPGTRLTVL.